This T cell receptor (beta chain) was profiled in a study of blood T cells in healthy people across ages. Findings and caveats of the study: Naive T cell percentage showed a strong correlation with TCR beta diversity.

Primed by a sample-barcoded 5' primer and a J-beta primer mix, a second PCR proceeded for 7 to 11 cycles. A single record per CDR3 protein comes from TCRdb applying MiXCR to the 5' RACE reads. The data hold some 1.5 million distinct CDR3 sequences, with roughly 27% observed a single time. The CDR3 runs to 14 residues. V lost 6 bases to trimming and J lost 2 bases, with 14 bases between them. Per the germline V gene, CDR1 is SGDLS and CDR2 is YYNGEE. Turning to this clonotype: What it binds is not known. A single base separates this from a much larger clone, so it may be a read error.

This chain links TRBV9 with TRBJ2-5; D gene unclear. This TCR came from a woman in her twenties or thirties in good health. The sequencing sample was made of blood. The CDR3 loop is CASNSSQGQETQYF. The CDR3 region has the DNA TGTGCCAGCAACTCCTCTCAAGGACAAGAGACCCAGTACTTC.